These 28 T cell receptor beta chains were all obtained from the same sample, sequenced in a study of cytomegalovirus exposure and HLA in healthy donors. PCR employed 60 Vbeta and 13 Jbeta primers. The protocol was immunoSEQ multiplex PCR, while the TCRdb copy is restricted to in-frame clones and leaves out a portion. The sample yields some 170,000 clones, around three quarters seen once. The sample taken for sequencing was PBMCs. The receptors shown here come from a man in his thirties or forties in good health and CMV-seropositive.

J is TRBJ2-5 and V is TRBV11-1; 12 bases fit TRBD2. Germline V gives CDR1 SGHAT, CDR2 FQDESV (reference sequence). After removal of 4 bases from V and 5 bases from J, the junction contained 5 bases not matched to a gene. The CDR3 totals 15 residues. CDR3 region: CASSSGLAGRETQYF. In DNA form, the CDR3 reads TGTGCCAGCAGCTCCGGACTAGCGGGGCGGGAGACCCAGTACTTC.

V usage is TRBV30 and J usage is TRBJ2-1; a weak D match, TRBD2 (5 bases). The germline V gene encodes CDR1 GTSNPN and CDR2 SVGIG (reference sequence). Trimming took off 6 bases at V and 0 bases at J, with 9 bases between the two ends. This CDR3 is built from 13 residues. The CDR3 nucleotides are TGTGCCTGCCTGGGGAGCTCCTACAATGAGCAGTTCTTC. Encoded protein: CACLGSSYNEQFF.

The CDR3 DNA is TGCAGCGTTGAAGGACCCCTGGGGGGAAGCACAGATACGCAGTATTTT. As protein: CSVEGPLGGSTDTQYF. This sequence joins TRBV29-1 and TRBJ2-3, with D perhaps TRBD2 (6 bases). Germline V gives CDR1 SQVTM, CDR2 ANQGSEA. V was trimmed by 1 base and J by 0 bases, leaving 14 bases between them. The CDR3 spans 16 residues.

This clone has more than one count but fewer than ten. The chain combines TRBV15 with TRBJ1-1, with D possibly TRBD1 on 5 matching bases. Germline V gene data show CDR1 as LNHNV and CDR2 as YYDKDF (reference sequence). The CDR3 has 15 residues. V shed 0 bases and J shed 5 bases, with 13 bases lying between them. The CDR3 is CATSRDRGVGTEAFF. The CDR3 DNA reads TGTGCCACCAGCAGAGACCGGGGGGTGGGGACTGAAGCTTTCTTT.

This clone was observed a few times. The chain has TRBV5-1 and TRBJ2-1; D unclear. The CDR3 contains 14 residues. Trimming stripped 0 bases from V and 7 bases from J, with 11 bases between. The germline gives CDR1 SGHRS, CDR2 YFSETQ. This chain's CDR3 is CASSLVPSLNEQFF. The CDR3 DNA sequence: TGCGCCAGCAGCTTGGTTCCTAGTTTGAATGAGCAGTTCTTC.

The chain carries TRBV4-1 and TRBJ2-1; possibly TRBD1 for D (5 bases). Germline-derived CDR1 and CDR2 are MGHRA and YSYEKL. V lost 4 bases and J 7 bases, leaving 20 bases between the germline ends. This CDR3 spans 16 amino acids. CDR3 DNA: TGCGCCAGCAGCCTAAGTAGGTGGGGCCTTAAAAATGAGCAGTTCTTC. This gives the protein CASSLSRWGLKNEQFF.

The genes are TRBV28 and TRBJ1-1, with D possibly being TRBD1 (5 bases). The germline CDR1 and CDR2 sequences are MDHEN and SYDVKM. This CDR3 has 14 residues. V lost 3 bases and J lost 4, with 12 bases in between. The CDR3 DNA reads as TGTGCCAGCAGTTTTCGGGGGTTGGGCACTGAAGCTTTCTTT. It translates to CASSFRGLGTEAFF.

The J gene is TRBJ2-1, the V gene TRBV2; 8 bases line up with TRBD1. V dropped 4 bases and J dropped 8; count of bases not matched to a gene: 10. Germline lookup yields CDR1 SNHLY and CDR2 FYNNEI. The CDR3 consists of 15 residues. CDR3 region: CASSGAGGFLDEQFF. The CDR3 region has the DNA TGTGCCAGCAGTGGGGCAGGGGGCTTTCTCGATGAGCAGTTCTTC.

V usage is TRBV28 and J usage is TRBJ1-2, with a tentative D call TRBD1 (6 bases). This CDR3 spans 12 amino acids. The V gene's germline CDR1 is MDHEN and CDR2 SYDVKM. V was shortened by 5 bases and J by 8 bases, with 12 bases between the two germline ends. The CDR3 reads CASSGTPRGYTF. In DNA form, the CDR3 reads TGTGCCAGCAGTGGGACACCTCGCGGCTACACCTTC.

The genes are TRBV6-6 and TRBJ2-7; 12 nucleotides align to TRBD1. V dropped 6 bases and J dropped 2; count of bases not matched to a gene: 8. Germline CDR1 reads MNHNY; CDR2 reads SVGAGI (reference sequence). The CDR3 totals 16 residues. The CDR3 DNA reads TGTGCCAGCAGACGGATCGGGACAGGGGGCACCTACGAGCAGTACTTC. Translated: CASRRIGTGGTYEQYF.

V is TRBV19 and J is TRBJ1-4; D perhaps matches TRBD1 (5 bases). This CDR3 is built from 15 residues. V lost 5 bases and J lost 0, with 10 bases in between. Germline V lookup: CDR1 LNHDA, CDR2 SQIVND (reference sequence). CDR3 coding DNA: TGTGCCAGTAGTTCGACAGCTGCAACTAATGAAAAACTGTTTTTT. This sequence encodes CASSSTAATNEKLFF.

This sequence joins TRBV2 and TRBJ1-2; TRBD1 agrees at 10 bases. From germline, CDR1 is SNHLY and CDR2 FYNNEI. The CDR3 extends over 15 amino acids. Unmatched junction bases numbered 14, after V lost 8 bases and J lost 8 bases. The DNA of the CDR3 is TGTGCCAGCTTCCCCTTTTCCTCGGGACAGGGGGGCTACACCTTC. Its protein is CASFPFSSGQGGYTF.

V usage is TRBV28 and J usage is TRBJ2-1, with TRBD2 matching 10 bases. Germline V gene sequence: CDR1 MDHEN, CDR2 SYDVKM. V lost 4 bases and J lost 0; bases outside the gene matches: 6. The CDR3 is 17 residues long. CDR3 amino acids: CASSSWGLASSYNEQFF. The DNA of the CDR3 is TGTGCCAGCAGTTCCTGGGGACTAGCGAGCTCCTACAATGAGCAGTTCTTC.

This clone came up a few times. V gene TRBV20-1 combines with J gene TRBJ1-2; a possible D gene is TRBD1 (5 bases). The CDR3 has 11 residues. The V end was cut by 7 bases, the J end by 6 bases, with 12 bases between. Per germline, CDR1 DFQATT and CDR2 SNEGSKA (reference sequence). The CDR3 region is CSVWGEDGYTF. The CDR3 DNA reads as TGCAGTGTATGGGGGGAGGATGGCTACACCTTC.

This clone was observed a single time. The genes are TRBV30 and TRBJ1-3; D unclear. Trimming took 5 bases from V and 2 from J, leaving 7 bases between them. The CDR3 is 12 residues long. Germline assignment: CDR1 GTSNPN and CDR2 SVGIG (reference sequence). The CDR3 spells CAWRGAGNTIYF. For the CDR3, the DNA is TGTGCCTGGCGGGGAGCTGGAAACACCATATATTTT.

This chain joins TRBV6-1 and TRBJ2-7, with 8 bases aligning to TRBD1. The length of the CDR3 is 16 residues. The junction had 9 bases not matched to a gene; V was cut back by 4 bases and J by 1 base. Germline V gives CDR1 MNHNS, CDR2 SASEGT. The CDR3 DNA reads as TGTGCCAGCAGTGCCGGGACAGGTTTCTATTCCTACGAGCAGTACTTC. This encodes CASSAGTGFYSYEQYF.

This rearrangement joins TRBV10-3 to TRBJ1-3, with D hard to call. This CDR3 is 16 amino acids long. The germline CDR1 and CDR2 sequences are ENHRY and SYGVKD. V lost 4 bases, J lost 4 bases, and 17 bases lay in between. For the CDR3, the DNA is TGTGCCATCAGTGTTCTAGCAGGCCTCTTGGGAAACACCATATATTTT. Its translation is CAISVLAGLLGNTIYF.

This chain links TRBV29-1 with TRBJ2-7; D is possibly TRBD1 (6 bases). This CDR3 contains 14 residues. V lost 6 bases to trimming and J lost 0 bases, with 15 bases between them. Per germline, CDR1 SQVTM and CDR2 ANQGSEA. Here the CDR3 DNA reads TGCAGCGTAGAGGACAGCCCCTTCTCCTACGAGCAGTACTTC. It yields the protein CSVEDSPFSYEQYF.

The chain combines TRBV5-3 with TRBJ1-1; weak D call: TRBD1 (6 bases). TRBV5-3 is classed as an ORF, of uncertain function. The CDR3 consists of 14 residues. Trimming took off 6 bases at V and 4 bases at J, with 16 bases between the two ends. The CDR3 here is CARKGDGVGTEAFF. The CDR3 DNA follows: TGTGCCAGAAAGGGGGACGGGGTCGGCACTGAAGCTTTCTTT.

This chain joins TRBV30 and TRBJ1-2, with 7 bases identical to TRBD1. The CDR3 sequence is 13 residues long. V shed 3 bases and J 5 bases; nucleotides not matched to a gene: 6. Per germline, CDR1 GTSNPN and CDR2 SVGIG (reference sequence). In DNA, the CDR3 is TGTGCCTGGAGGTCCCCACAGGGGTATGGCTACACCTTC. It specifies CAWRSPQGYGYTF.

CDR3 sequence reads: CASSRGTGGNTIYF. The CDR3 nucleotides are TGTGCCAGCAGCCGCGGGACAGGCGGAAACACCATATATTTT. This chain connects TRBV6-5 to TRBJ1-3; 8 nucleotides line up with TRBD1. CDR1 MNHEY and CDR2 SVGAGI come from the germline V gene. This CDR3 has 14 amino acids. J lost 4 bases, V lost 6 bases, and 5 bases had no gene match.

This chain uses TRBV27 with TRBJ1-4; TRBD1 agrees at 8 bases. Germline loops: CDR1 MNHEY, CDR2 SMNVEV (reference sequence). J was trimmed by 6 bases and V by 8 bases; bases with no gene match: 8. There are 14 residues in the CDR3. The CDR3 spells CASGYRGDYEKLFF. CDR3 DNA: TGTGCCAGCGGGTACAGGGGGGATTATGAAAAACTGTTTTTT.

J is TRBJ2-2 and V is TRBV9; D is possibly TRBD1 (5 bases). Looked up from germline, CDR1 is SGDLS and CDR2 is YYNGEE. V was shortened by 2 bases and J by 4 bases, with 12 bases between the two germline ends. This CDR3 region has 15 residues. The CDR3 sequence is CASSVQGATTGELFF. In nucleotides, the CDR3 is TGTGCCAGCAGCGTCCAGGGTGCGACCACCGGGGAGCTGTTTTTT. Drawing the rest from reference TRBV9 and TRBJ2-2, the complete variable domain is DSGVTQTPKHLITATGQRVTLRCSPRSGDLSVYWYQQSLDQGLQFLIQYYNGEERAKGNILERFSAQQFPDLHSELNLSSLELGDSALYFCASSVQGATTGELFFGEGSRLTVL.

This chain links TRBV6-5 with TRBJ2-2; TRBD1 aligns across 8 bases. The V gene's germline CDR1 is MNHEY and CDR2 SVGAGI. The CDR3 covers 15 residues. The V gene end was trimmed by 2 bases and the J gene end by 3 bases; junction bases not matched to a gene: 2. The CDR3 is CASSYRDRYTGELFF. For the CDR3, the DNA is TGTGCCAGCAGTTACCGGGACAGGTACACCGGGGAGCTGTTTTTT.

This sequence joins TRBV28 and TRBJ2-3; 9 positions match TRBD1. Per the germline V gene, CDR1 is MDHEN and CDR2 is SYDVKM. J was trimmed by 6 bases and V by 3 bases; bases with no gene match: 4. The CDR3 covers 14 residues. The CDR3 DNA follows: TGTGCCAGCAGTTTCCGTGACAGGGGGGATACGCAGTATTTT. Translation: CASSFRDRGDTQYF.

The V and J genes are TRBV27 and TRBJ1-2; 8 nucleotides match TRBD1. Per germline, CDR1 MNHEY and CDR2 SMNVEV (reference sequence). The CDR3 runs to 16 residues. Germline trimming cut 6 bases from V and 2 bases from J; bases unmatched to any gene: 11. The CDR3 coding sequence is TGTGCCAGCAGCCCCGGGCAGGGGGCGGGGAACTATGGCTACACCTTC. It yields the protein CASSPGQGAGNYGYTF.

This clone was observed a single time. As DNA, the CDR3 is TGCGCCAGCAGCTTGGACGGGACAGGATTGAACACTGAAGCTTTCTTT. Translated: CASSLDGTGLNTEAFF. The J gene is TRBJ1-1, the V gene TRBV5-1, with 8 bases fitting TRBD1. Per germline, CDR1 SGHRS and CDR2 YFSETQ. The CDR3 has 16 amino acids. With V trimmed by 0 bases and J by 0 bases, 4 bases remained unmatched.

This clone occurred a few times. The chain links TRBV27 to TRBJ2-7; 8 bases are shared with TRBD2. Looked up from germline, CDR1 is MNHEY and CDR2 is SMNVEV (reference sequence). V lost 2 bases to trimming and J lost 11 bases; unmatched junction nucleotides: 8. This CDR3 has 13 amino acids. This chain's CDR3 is CASSLEAGVSKYF. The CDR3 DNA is TGTGCCAGCAGTTTAGAAGCGGGGGTGAGCAAGTACTTC.